This T cell receptor (beta chain) was profiled in a study of metastatic and nonmetastatic thyroid tumors (dated by TCRdb to 2019 to 2021). Context from the whole study: For patients with malignant and with benign thyroid disease, the researchers compared repertoires between peripheral blood samples and tumor or nodule tissue samples. Broad study findings and their caveats: In both blood and tumor samples, TCR beta diversity was reported to be significantly higher in malignant tumors than in benign nodules.

To note about this clone: Its antigen target is currently unknown. No much larger clone is present one base from it, and per-base qualities are unavailable.

According to the germline V gene, CDR1 reads SGHNT and CDR2 reads YENEEA. V loses 3 bases of germline sequence and J loses 6 bases, and the interval between the two ends is 9 bases. Including the terminal cysteine and phenylalanine, the CDR3 comprises 13 residues. Only CDR3 DNA is held: 39 bases, read in frame from base 1. No patient had received any treatment before thyroid surgery. Using T-cell receptor beta sequencing, the researchers looked back retrospectively at clinical samples from patients, gathered between about 2011 and 2019. The library was made by PCR. Sequencing was performed on an Illumina HiSeq 4000. The TCR beta-chain CDR3 region of each patient was profiled by high-throughput sequencing. The published analysis was carried out like this. The researchers built a classifier to tell apart papillary thyroid cancer patients with distant metastasis, based on CDR3 differences among clinicopathological groups. Repertoire diversity was assessed with the Shannon index, and tumor-blood repertoire similarity with the Morisita-Horn index. TCRdb applied fastp at Q25 and MiXCR to the public reads, then kept only in-frame beta chains. TCRdb's processing, not the authors', yielded these V and J calls. The sample data list 11,000 or so clones, and over 30% of these were observed just once. The ten biggest clones cover 16% of the sample.

The specimen was tumor tissue. The clonotype originates from a female donor with papillary thyroid cancer or a benign thyroid nodule (not recorded which). Some clones in this sample may be carry-over from other donors' samples. The chain joins TRBV11-3 to TRBJ2-1; perhaps TRBD2 is the D gene, with 5 bases matching. The DNA sequence is TGTGCCAGCAGCTTTCTAGCATCCAATGAGCAGTTCTTC. Its amino acids are CASSFLASNEQFF.